This is a list of T cell receptor beta chains from one sample in a study of CD8+CD57+ T cells in acquired aplastic anemia. TCRdb used MiXCR to reprocess the reads, holding one entry per CDR3 protein. The table includes 250,000 to 300,000 distinct CDR3 sequences, roughly 59% detected once. The sample comprised sorted CD4+, CD8+, or CD8+CD57+ T cells (not recorded which) from PBMCs. These receptors originate from a human donor with aplastic anemia. CDR3s include the opening cysteine and the closing phenylalanine or tryptophan. A D gene is named only where the DNA matches it firmly. Clone size, where shown, is once, few, many, or a class for clones that have expanded.

j_call v_call d_call clone_size cdr3_aa cdr3_nt
TRBJ2-1 TRBV7-6 NA NA CASSSSAGSYNEQFF TGTGCCAGCAGCTCCTCGGCGGGGTCCTACAATGAGCAGTTCTTC
TRBJ1-2 TRBV29-1 NA NA CSASSGRWNYGYTF TGCAGCGCCTCCTCAGGGAGGTGGAACTATGGCTACACCTTC
TRBJ1-2 TRBV5-4 NA NA CAGSLNPTYGYTF TGTGCCGGCAGCTTGAATCCGACTTATGGCTACACCTTC
TRBJ1-3 TRBV20-1 TRBD1 NA CSAAVRGQGKDENTIYF TGCAGTGCCGCTGTCCGGGGACAGGGGAAGGATGAAAACACCATATATTTT
TRBJ2-7 TRBV19 TRBD1 NA CASEGTGKDYEQYF TGTGCCAGCGAGGGGACAGGGAAGGACTACGAGCAGTACTTC
TRBJ1-2 TRBV9 NA NA CASSGDITNYGYTF TGTGCCAGCAGCGGGGACATAACTAACTATGGCTACACCTTC
TRBJ2-5 TRBV29-1 NA many CSVARAREETQYF TGCAGCGTTGCCCGGGCGAGGGAAGAGACCCAGTACTTC
TRBJ2-3 TRBV9 NA NA CASSQNGWRITDTQYF TGTGCCAGCAGCCAAAACGGGTGGCGGATCACAGATACGCAGTATTTT
TRBJ1-4 TRBV7-9 NA NA CASSQDKWDEKLFF TGTGCCAGCAGCCAAGACAAATGGGATGAAAAACTGTTTTTT
TRBJ1-6 TRBV5-6 TRBD1 many CASSQFGQGIGSPLHF TGTGCCAGCAGCCAGTTCGGACAGGGGATCGGTTCACCCCTCCACTTT
TRBJ1-6 TRBV11-2 NA many CASSIQSSYNSPLHF TGTGCCAGCAGCATACAGAGCTCCTATAATTCACCCCTCCACTTT
TRBJ2-3 TRBV7-3 TRBD2 many CASSIRTSGTDTQYF TGTGCCAGCAGCATCCGGACTAGCGGCACAGATACGCAGTATTTT
TRBJ1-2 TRBV2 TRBD1 few CASRQGVYGYTF TGTGCCAGCAGGCAGGGGGTCTATGGCTACACCTTC
TRBJ1-5 TRBV6-1 NA many CASSEVGVGQPQHF TGTGCCAGCAGTGAAGTGGGGGTAGGACAGCCCCAGCATTTT
TRBJ2-1 TRBV10-3 TRBD2 many CAISKAGTSGGAGYNEQFF TGTGCCATCAGTAAAGCCGGGACTAGCGGGGGGGCAGGCTACAATGAGCAGTTCTTC
TRBJ1-1 TRBV7-2 NA few CASSLGGLMNTEAFF TGTGCCAGCAGCTTAGGGGGCTTGATGAACACTGAAGCTTTCTTT
TRBJ2-5 TRBV9 TRBD2 NA CASSLLAGEETQYF TGTGCCAGCAGCTTACTAGCGGGGGAAGAGACCCAGTACTTC
TRBJ2-5 TRBV19 TRBD1 many CASSTDRVSQETQYF TGTGCCAGTAGTACAGACAGGGTTAGCCAAGAGACCCAGTACTTC
TRBJ2-1 TRBV5-1 NA once CASSEGWDEQFF TGCGCCAGCAGCGAGGGGTGGGATGAGCAGTTCTTC
TRBJ1-1 TRBV7-9 NA few CASSPPAGSNTEAFF TGTGCCAGCAGCCCACCCGCAGGGTCGAACACTGAAGCTTTCTTT
TRBJ2-2 TRBV7-7 TRBD2 NA CASSLEYSASGWGELFF TGTGCTAGCAGCTTAGAGTACTCGGCTAGCGGATGGGGGGAGCTGTTTTTT
TRBJ1-1 TRBV19 NA NA CASSSQSTGAEAFF TGTGCCAGTAGTTCACAGTCTACTGGGGCTGAAGCTTTCTTT
TRBJ2-5 TRBV6-6 NA NA CASSYVGYQETQYF TGTGCCAGCAGTTACGTAGGGTACCAAGAGACCCAGTACTTC
TRBJ1-4 TRBV9 TRBD1 NA CASSSRTGGHEKLFF TGTGCCAGCAGCTCGCGGACAGGGGGACACGAAAAACTGTTTTTT
TRBJ1-1 TRBV5-1 NA NA CASSLRAAPNTEAFF TGCGCCAGCAGCTTGCGGGCAGCGCCGAACACTGAAGCTTTCTTT
TRBJ1-1 TRBV20-1 NA NA CSASLPQNTEAFF TGCAGTGCTAGCCTCCCACAGAACACTGAAGCTTTCTTT
TRBJ2-3 TRBV10-3 TRBD2 NA CAISRLGTSGGRTDTQYF TGTGCCATCAGTCGCCTCGGGACTAGCGGGGGCCGCACAGATACGCAGTATTTT
TRBJ1-6 TRBV2 NA many CASQVYNSPLHF TGTGCCAGCCAGGTTTATAATTCACCCCTCCACTTT